The TCR beta chain described here comes from a study of T cell repertoires in cytomegalovirus infection. Study information: Public TCR beta signatures marked donors with CMV infection and the matching HLA. Whole-study results and caveats: Adding up the frequency of public TCR beta families identified people who carried CMV plus the relevant HLA. CMV-specific TCR beta clonotypes restricted by HLA-C were the ones dominating the ex vivo response.

Germline CDR1 is SEHNR and CDR2 is FQNEAQ (reference sequence). Trimming cost V 1 base and J 8 bases, with 27 bases left between them. CDR3 length: 20 amino acids. This clonotype turned up a few times. What it binds is not known. TCRdb fed the reads into MiXCR, producing one record per CDR3 protein. The sample holds 200,000 to 300,000 distinct CDR3 sequences, roughly an eighth seen once. This rearrangement joins TRBV7-9 to TRBJ1-6; D possibly corresponds to TRBD1 (5 bases). The clonotype originates from a human donor in good health (CMV status not recorded). Some clones in this sample may be carry-over from other donors' samples. The sample consisted of PBMCs. CDR3 coding DNA: TGTGCCAGCAGCTTAGTGTCCGACCACCGGGACCTTACCCGGGATTCACCCCTCCACTTT. Translated: CASSLVSDHRDLTRDSPLHF. Variable domain in full (rest from reference TRBV7-9 and TRBJ1-6): DTGVSQNPRHKITKRGQNVTFRCDPISEHNRLYWYRQTLGQGPEFLTYFQNEAQLEKSRLLSDRFSAERPKGSFSTLEIQRTEQGDSAMYLCASSLVSDHRDLTRDSPLHFGNGTRLTVT.